Following are 13 T cell receptor beta chains from one sample sequenced in a study of T-cell reconstitution after alpha-beta-depleted transplantation in children. The study, taken as a whole, reports: The main origin of T-cell counts and diversity one year after transplant was newly produced T cells.

No cognate antigen is known for these TCRs. TCRbeta library construction was performed incorporating unique molecular identifiers. TCRdb passed the PCR reads through MiXCR, listing each CDR3 protein once. The repertoire holds approximately 300,000 distinct CDR3 sequences, with less than 9.5% as singletons. The sample here was peripheral blood, taken 360 days after TCRalphabeta/CD19-depleted stem cell transplant. These receptors all stem from a female patient aged 2 to 10 who had a stem cell transplant for Fanconi anemia, so the T cells may come from the graft donor.

This clonotype was detected many times. CDR3: CAITTPEGYTF. The CDR3 DNA is TGTGCCATCACTACCCCGGAAGGCTACACCTTC. The chain links TRBV10-3 to TRBJ1-2; D uncertain. The CDR3 extends over 11 amino acids. Germline CDR1 ENHRY, CDR2 SYGVKD. The V gene lost 7 bases and the J gene lost 8 bases, with 11 bases spanning the gap.

This clonotype was seen more than once but under ten times. The chain couples TRBV4-3 to TRBJ1-1; D may be TRBD1 (6 bases). The CDR3 is made up of 14 amino acids. Trimming shortened V by 1 base and J by 13 bases, and 19 bases separated the two germline ends. Germline lookup yields CDR1 LGHNA and CDR2 YSLEER. CDR3: CASSQVSGGHSYFF. CDR3 in DNA: TGCGCCAGCAGCCAAGTGTCGGGGGGGCACAGTTATTTCTTT.

This clonotype was found many times. The chain is built from TRBV4-2 and TRBJ2-5, with TRBD2 matching over 11 bases. Germline V lookup: CDR1 LGHNA, CDR2 YNFKEQ. CDR3 length equals 18 residues. The J segment lost 2 bases and the V segment lost 0 bases, leaving 8 bases of the junction unmatched. This CDR3 is CASSQEAALAGGQETQYF. CDR3 DNA: TGTGCCAGCAGCCAAGAGGCGGCCCTAGCGGGAGGTCAAGAGACCCAGTACTTC.

Worth noting for this clonotype: The limits of the CDR3 on the DNA are not certain, so only TCRdb's listed CDR3 is given. The rearrangement joins TRBV14 to TRBJ2-1; the table names TRBD1, a call not compared with the DNA. Germline-derived CDR1 and CDR2 are SGHDN and FVKESK. The CDR3 totals 15 residues, both ends included. Here the CDR3 reads CASSQGVGQGARKFF.

V is TRBV4-1 and J is TRBJ1-2; D not resolved. The CDR3 covers 17 residues. Germline V gives CDR1 MGHRA, CDR2 YSYEKL. Deletions cut 4 bases from V and 1 base from J, with 19 bases between. As DNA, the CDR3 is TGCGCCAGCAGCCGGCAATCAGTCCTAGAAAGTAACTATGGCTACACCTTC. It is translated as CASSRQSVLESNYGYTF.

This clonotype was recorded at least ten times. The chain is built from TRBV6-2 or TRBV6-3 and TRBJ2-6, with D unresolved. Germline CDR1 MNHEY, CDR2 SVGEGT. CDR3 length: 16 amino acids. Trimming cost V 4 bases and J 0 bases, with 10 bases left between them. In nucleotides, the CDR3 is TGTGCCAGCAGTTTCTCTCAGAGCTCTGGGGCCAACGTCCTGACTTTC. Amino acids: CASSFSQSSGANVLTF.

Ten or more counts support this clonotype. This chain uses TRBV6-2 or TRBV6-3 with TRBJ2-7; no clear D. The CDR3 spans 14 residues. Germline V gene sequence: CDR1 MNHEY, CDR2 SVGEGT. The germline V and J ends were trimmed by 2 bases and 3 bases, with 11 bases remaining between them. The CDR3, as DNA: TGTGCCAGCAGTTACGGTCAGCGAAACTACGAGCAGTACTTC. It is translated as CASSYGQRNYEQYF.

The CDR3 region has the DNA TGTGCCAGCAGCCCGTTCGACAGGGCCTATGGCTACACCTTC. Amino acids: CASSPFDRAYGYTF. The chain recombines TRBV11-2 with TRBJ1-2; 7 bases fit TRBD1. V gave up 5 bases and J gave up 4 bases; unmatched junction bases: 7. The CDR3 contains 14 residues. CDR1 SGHAT and CDR2 FQNNGV come from the germline V gene.

This clonotype was recorded many times. V usage is TRBV5-1 and J usage is TRBJ1-1; tentatively, D is TRBD1 (5 bases). CDR1 is SGHRS, CDR2 YFSETQ, per germline. Trimming stripped 1 base from V and 0 bases from J, with 16 bases between. The CDR3 totals 17 residues. CDR3 coding DNA: TGCGCCAGCAGCTTGAGGGGAAACTCAGTCATGAACACTGAAGCTTTCTTT. This encodes CASSLRGNSVMNTEAFF.

The chain uses TRBV5-1 and TRBJ1-4; D perhaps matches TRBD1 (5 bases). The CDR3 extends over 14 amino acids. V lost 4 bases and J lost 7, with 14 bases in between. The germline gives CDR1 SGHRS, CDR2 YFSETQ. CDR3 sequence reads: CASSPTGTVEKLFF. CDR3 in DNA: TGCGCCAGCAGCCCGACCGGGACCGTTGAAAAACTGTTTTTT.

This clonotype was seen many times. The chain recombines TRBV4-1 with TRBJ2-3; D might be TRBD1 (6 bases). Trimming took off 3 bases at V and 6 bases at J, with 16 bases between the two ends. The CDR3 length is 15 residues. Germline V gene lookup returns CDR1 MGHRA and CDR2 YSYEKL. CDR3 loop: CASSHPLGGGDTQYF. CDR3 bases: TGCGCCAGCAGCCACCCGCTAGGGGGTGGGGATACGCAGTATTTT.

There are many counts of this clonotype. The V call is TRBV5-1, the J call TRBJ2-1; D ambiguous. V gave up 0 bases and J gave up 6 bases, with 10 bases separating them. The CDR3 totals 14 residues. The germline V gene has CDR1 SGHRS and CDR2 YFSETQ. The DNA for the CDR3 is TGCGCCAGCAGCTTGGGGACCTTCTCCAATGAGCAGTTCTTC. This encodes CASSLGTFSNEQFF.

The rearrangement uses TRBV9 and TRBJ2-2; TRBD1 might be the D (6 bases). Germline values: CDR1 SGDLS, CDR2 YYNGEE. V lost 2 bases and J lost 2, with 22 bases in between. This CDR3 comprises 19 residues. CDR3 nucleotides: TGTGCCAGCAGCGTCGGTGCAGGGGTCCCTTGGCGAAACACCGGGGAGCTGTTTTTT. Translating it yields CASSVGAGVPWRNTGELFF.